Sequencing of this T cell receptor (beta chain) was carried out in a study of glioma-infiltrating T cells. This clonotype occurred many times. Amplification of TCR alpha and beta CDR3 regions from RNA used iRepertoire nested multiplex PCR. Via MiXCR, TCRdb re-called the multiplex PCR reads, giving one row per CDR3 protein. The sample holds more than 95,000 distinct CDR3 sequences, more than 20% seen once. The sample was glioma tissue, nonneoplastic brain tissue, or PBMCs (not recorded which). The sequence came from a human donor with low-grade glioma or glioblastoma, undergoing nonglioma brain surgery, or in good health (not recorded which).

CDR3 loop: CASSSGLAGLLNEQFF. CDR3 coding DNA: TGTGCCAGCAGTTCCGGACTAGCGGGTCTCCTCAATGAGCAGTTCTTC. The chain is built from TRBV28 and TRBJ2-1, with 11 bases fitting TRBD2. CDR1 MDHEN and CDR2 SYDVKM come from the germline V gene. V gave up 4 bases and J gave up 6 bases; unmatched junction bases: 8. This CDR3 comprises 16 residues. Drawing the rest from reference TRBV28 and TRBJ2-1, the complete variable domain is DVKVTQSSRYLVKRTGEKVFLECVQDMDHENMFWYRQDPGLGLRLIYFSYDVKMKEKGDIPEGYSVSREKKERFSLILESASTNQTSMYLCASSSGLAGLLNEQFFGPGTRLTVL.